Listed below are T cell receptor beta chains from one sample, sequenced in a study of T-cell memory formation after mild COVID-19. TCRdb ran MiXCR on the 5' RACE reads and lists one entry per CDR3 protein. The data show approximately 250,000 distinct CDR3 sequences, around 15% seen once. Sequencing was carried out using PBMCs or a T cell subset sorted from them (not recorded which). All receptors come from a man younger than 35 who had mild COVID-19 (a few samples of this study predate the infection). Cell type and time point are not known. Both conserved end residues are part of each CDR3. D genes are given only for firm matches. The size field is filled for only some rows; it gives once, few, many or a size class.

>TRBV19|TRBJ2-2|-|few
TGTGCCACCTCGACGGTTAACACCGGGGAGCTGTTTTTT
CATSTVNTGELFF
>TRBV5-1|TRBJ2-3|-|-
TGCGCCAGCAGCGCCTGGGGACGGTCTAGCACAGATACGCAGTATTTT
CASSAWGRSSTDTQYF
>TRBV4-3|TRBJ2-3|-|few
TGCGCCAGCAGCCAAGATCTTGGGGGCACAGATACGCAGTATTTT
CASSQDLGGTDTQYF
>TRBV4-1|TRBJ1-4|TRBD1|few
TGCGCCAGCAGCCAAGATCAGTGGCAGGGGGCCGGCGAAAAACTGTTTTTT
CASSQDQWQGAGEKLFF
>TRBV3-1|TRBJ1-5|-|-
TGTGCCAGCAGCCAAGGTCTGATGGGTCAGCCCCAGCATTTT
CASSQGLMGQPQHF
>TRBV19|TRBJ2-2|-|few
TGTGCCAGTAGTATAACGGTCACCGGGGAGCTGTTTTTT
CASSITVTGELFF
>TRBV7-6|TRBJ1-5|-|few
TGTGCCAGCAGCTTAGATCGGGGGCGCCGAAGTCAGCCCCAGCATTTT
CASSLDRGRRSQPQHF
>TRBV3-1|TRBJ2-3|-|-
TGTGCCAGCAGCCCCCTCCGTAGCACAGATACGCAGTATTTT
CASSPLRSTDTQYF
>TRBV5-1|TRBJ1-3|TRBD1|few
TGCGCCAGCAGCCCCGGGACAGGAGGTTCTGGAAACACCATATATTTT
CASSPGTGGSGNTIYF
>TRBV20-1|TRBJ1-2|-|few
TGCAGTGCTCTAACCTGGGGGCGCGATGGCTACACCTTC
CSALTWGRDGYTF
>TRBV27|TRBJ2-2|-|many
TGTGCCAGCAGTTGGGGCGGGGAGCTGTTTTTT
CASSWGGELFF
>TRBV10-3|TRBJ1-4|TRBD1|few
TGTGCCATCAGCAGGGGGTTGGAGGAAAAACTGTTTTTT
CAISRGLEEKLFF
>TRBV5-1|TRBJ1-6|-|-
TGCGCCAGCAGCCCCTCAGATTATAATTCACCCCTCCACTTT
CASSPSDYNSPLHF
>TRBV4-2|TRBJ2-4|-|few
TGTGCCAGCAGCCCCTCCGGGGACCCCAACATTCAGTACTTC
CASSPSGDPNIQYF
>TRBV5-1|TRBJ2-1|TRBD1|-
TGCGCCAGCAGCTTGGAGGGACAGACCTACAATGAGCAGTTCTTC
CASSLEGQTYNEQFF
>TRBV9|TRBJ1-4|-|few
TGTGCCAGCAGCGCGAACAGGGAGGAAAGAACTAATGAAAAACTGTTTTTT
CASSANREERTNEKLFF
>TRBV9|TRBJ2-1|TRBD2|few
TGTGCCAGCAGCCCGCGGGGGGGCAGTGAGCAGTTCTTC
CASSPRGGSEQFF
>TRBV7-8|TRBJ2-5|-|-
TGTGCCAGCAGCCTCCGTGGCCGGCAAGAGACCCAGTACTTC
CASSLRGRQETQYF
>TRBV14|TRBJ2-7|-|-
TGTGCCAGCAGCCGGTCGGGGTACGAGCAGTACTTC
CASSRSGYEQYF
>TRBV5-1|TRBJ2-3|-|many
TGCGCCAGCAGCAGCGGGACAGGCACAGATACGCAGTATTTT
CASSSGTGTDTQYF
>TRBV2|TRBJ2-5|TRBD2|-
TGTGCCAGCAGTGAATGGTCTAGCGGGGGGGAGACCCAGTACTTC
CASSEWSSGGETQYF
>TRBV5-4|TRBJ1-1|-|many
TGTGCCAGCAGGGCTGAGACCTCTGAAGCTTTCTTT
CASRAETSEAFF
>TRBV7-2|TRBJ1-4|TRBD1|-
TGTGCCAGCAGCTTAGCCTTCAGGGGGAGCTTTGGTGAAAAACTGTTTTTT
CASSLAFRGSFGEKLFF
>TRBV6-2/TRBV6-3|TRBJ1-2|TRBD1|-
TGTGCCAGCAGTTGGGACAGGGGCCCTAACTATGGCTACACCTTC
CASSWDRGPNYGYTF
>TRBV3-1|TRBJ1-2|-|few
TGTGCCAGCAGCCCGGTGGGGAGGGGCGAGAACTATGGCTACACCTTC
CASSPVGRGENYGYTF
>TRBV7-9|TRBJ2-1|TRBD1|few
TGTGCCAGCAGCGAGCAGGGACAGGGAGGAGAGCAGTTCTTC
CASSEQGQGGEQFF
>TRBV7-9|TRBJ2-3|-|-
TGTGCCAGCAGCTTAGAGGGCACGGAGCGCACAGATACGCAGTATTTT
CASSLEGTERTDTQYF
>TRBV12-3/TRBV12-4|TRBJ1-1|TRBD1|many
TGTGCCAGCGGTTCGACAGGGGGAGCTTTCTTT
CASGSTGGAFF
>TRBV20-1|TRBJ2-7|-|few
TGCAGTGCTAGGAGTAGGTCGTCCTACGAGCAGTACTTC
CSARSRSSYEQYF